Reported below is one T cell receptor beta chain. The antigen is unknown. The data originate from a study of post-analysis software for immune sequencing data. Broader study findings: When patients were compared with controls, 4 or 5 TRBV segments were more frequent, TRBV5-6, TRBV5-1 and TRBV20-1 among them.

This CDR3 region has 17 residues. With V trimmed by 2 bases and J by 0 bases, 3 bases remained unmatched. Germline-derived CDR1 and CDR2 are MNHEY and SVGAGI. Unique molecular identifiers had been added to the TCR beta cDNA libraries. Researchers reported roughly 510,000 cDNA molecules coming from 1 to 10 million T cells. One entry per CDR3 protein, called by TCRdb with MiXCR from the PCR reads. The sample records more than 500,000 distinct CDR3 sequences, about a third being singletons. The gene calls are TRBV6-5 and TRBJ2-5, with TRBD2 matching over 13 bases. This sequence was found in a girl aged 2-17 years with multiple sclerosis. The sample comprised blood. The CDR3 region is CASSYRLAGGYQETQYF. In DNA, the CDR3 is TGTGCCAGCAGTTACCGACTAGCGGGGGGCTACCAAGAGACCCAGTACTTC.